The subject of this entry is one TCR beta chain. Its antigen is as yet unknown. Using immunoSEQ multiplex PCR, the repertoire was profiled, and TCRdb retains in-frame clones only, with some absent. The repertoire includes under 250,000 clones, roughly 84% of them detected once, and about 2% sits in the top ten. This record comes from a study of cytomegalovirus exposure and HLA in healthy donors. Study-wide points: Cytomegalovirus-associated TCR beta chains were listed, numbering some 150. Most observed TCR sequences were rare, whereas some public TCRs were detected in many donors. Researchers reported that a few CMV-associated chains were confirmed in vitro as CMV antigen-specific.

Germline V gene sequence: CDR1 KGHSH, CDR2 LQKENI. J was trimmed by 3 bases and V by 6 bases; bases with no gene match: 4. This CDR3 comprises 15 residues. What was sequenced was PBMCs. The origin of this receptor is a woman aged 18-30 years in good health and CMV-seropositive. The genes are TRBV18 and TRBJ1-4, with 10 bases fitting TRBD1. Here the CDR3 reads CASSQGQGANEKLFF. In DNA form, the CDR3 reads TGTGCCAGCTCTCAAGGACAGGGGGCTAATGAAAAACTGTTTTTT.